This T cell receptor (beta chain) was retrieved from a study of T cells in narcolepsy. The wider study: Enrolled donors included narcolepsy type 1 or type 2 patients and healthy controls.

On this clone: Its target is unknown.

Assay: immunoSEQ multiplex PCR; the TCRdb copy retains only in-frame clones and omits some. Of 32,000 or so clones in the sample, around 83% were seen once. Study observations and caveats: HCRT-specific and TRIB2-specific autoreactive clonotypes appeared among same-patient CSF and blood CD4+ clonotypes. Reportedly, autoreactive clonotypes were serially detected in patients' blood but not controls'. No autoreactive T cell clone sequences appeared in some memory CD4+ repertoires.

This TCR derives from a human donor with narcolepsy. Sequencing was carried out using CD45RA- memory CD4+ T cells from PBMCs.

The CDR3 DNA follows: TGTGCCATCACATTCGGGGGGGAAAACACCGGGGAGCTGTTTTTT. The encoded protein is CAITFGGENTGELFF. The chain links TRBV10-3 to TRBJ2-2; 8 bases are shared with TRBD2. This CDR3 has 15 residues. V lost 7 bases to trimming and J lost 2 bases; unmatched junction nucleotides: 6. Germline-derived CDR1 and CDR2 are ENHRY and SYGVKD.